The TCR beta chain under discussion was sequenced for a study of OX40 agonist ivuxolimab in advanced cancers. For the study at large: Dose-escalation patients had hepatocellular carcinoma, melanoma, renal cell or head and neck cancer. Participants could have had prior anti-PD-1, anti-PD-L1 or anti-CTLA-4 therapy, and roughly 40% had some.

Patients had blood sampled at baseline and again on cycle 4 day 1 and cycle 7 day 1. There are 18 residues in the CDR3. With 4 bases clipped from V and 2 bases from J, the junction kept 9 bases outside the gene matches. Germline CDR1 is LGHNA and CDR2 is YNFKEQ. The repertoire was sequenced with immunoSEQ multiplex PCR; TCRdb's copy has only in-frame clones and lacks some. The sample yields approximately 73,000 clones, roughly 85% seen once. This sample comprised CD4+ or CD8+ T cells sorted from blood, obtained in a trial of the OX40 agonist ivuxolimab. The V and J genes are TRBV4-2 and TRBJ2-3, with 13 bases that match TRBD2. The clonotype comes from an adult with an advanced solid tumor such as melanoma, head and neck, liver or kidney cancer. CDR3 coding DNA: TGTGCCAGCAGCCTAACTAGCGGGGGGGCCTCCCTCACAGATACGCAGTATTTT. It specifies CASSLTSGGASLTDTQYF.